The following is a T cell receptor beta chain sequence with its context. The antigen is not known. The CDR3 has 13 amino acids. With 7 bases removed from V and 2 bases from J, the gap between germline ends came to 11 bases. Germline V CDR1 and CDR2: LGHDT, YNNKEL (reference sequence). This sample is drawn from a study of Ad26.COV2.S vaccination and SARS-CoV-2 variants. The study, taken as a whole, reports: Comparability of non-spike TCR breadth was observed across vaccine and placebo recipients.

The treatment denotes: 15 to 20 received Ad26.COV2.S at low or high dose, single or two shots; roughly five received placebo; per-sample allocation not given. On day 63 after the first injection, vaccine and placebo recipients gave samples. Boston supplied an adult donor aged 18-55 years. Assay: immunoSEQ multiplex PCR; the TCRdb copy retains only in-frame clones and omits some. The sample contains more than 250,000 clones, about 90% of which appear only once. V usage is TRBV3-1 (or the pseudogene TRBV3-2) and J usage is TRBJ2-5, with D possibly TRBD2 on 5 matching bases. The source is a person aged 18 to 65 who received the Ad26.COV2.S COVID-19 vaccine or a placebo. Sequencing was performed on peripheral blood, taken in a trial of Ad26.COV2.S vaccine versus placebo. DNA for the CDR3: TGTGCCAGCAAAATGACTATACAAGAGACCCAGTACTTC. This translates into CASKMTIQETQYF.